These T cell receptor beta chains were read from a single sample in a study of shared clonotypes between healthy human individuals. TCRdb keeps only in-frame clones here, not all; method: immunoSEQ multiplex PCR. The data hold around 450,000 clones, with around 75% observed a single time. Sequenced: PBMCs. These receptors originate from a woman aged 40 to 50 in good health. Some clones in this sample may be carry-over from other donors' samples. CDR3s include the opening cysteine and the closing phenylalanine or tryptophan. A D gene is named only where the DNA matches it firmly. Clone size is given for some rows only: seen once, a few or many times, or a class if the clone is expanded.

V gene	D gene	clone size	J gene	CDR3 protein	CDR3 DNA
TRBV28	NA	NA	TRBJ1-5	CASGLVPQRGPQHF	TGTGCCAGCGGCCTGGTACCGCAGCGAGGTCCCCAGCATTTT
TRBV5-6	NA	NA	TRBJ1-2	CASSLGDYGYTF	TGTGCCAGCAGCTTAGGGGACTATGGCTACACCTTC
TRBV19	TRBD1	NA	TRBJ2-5	CASSLRDRGQQETQYF	TGTGCCAGTAGTCTTCGGGACAGGGGTCAGCAAGAGACCCAGTACTTC
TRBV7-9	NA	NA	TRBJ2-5	CASSFAGTETQYF	TGTGCCAGCAGCTTCGCGGGGACCGAGACCCAGTACTTC
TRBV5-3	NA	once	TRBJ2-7	CARSVEGAGAYYEQYF	TGTGCCAGAAGCGTGGAGGGGGCGGGAGCCTATTACGAGCAGTACTTC
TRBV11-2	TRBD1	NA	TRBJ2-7	CASSSDRGLYEQYF	TGTGCCAGCAGCTCGGACAGGGGGCTATACGAGCAGTACTTC
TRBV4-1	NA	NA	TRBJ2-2	CASSQDTGPNTGELFF	TGCGCCAGCAGCCAAGATACAGGTCCAAACACCGGGGAGCTGTTTTTT
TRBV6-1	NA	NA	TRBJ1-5	CAAGQPQHF	TGTGCCGCCGGGCAGCCCCAGCATTTT
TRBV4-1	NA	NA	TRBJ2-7	CASSQVKRTYEQYF	TGCGCCAGCAGCCAAGTGAAGCGGACCTACGAGCAGTACTTC
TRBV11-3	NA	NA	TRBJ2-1	CASSLNGVSYNEQFF	TGTGCCAGCAGCTTAAACGGGGTCTCCTACAATGAGCAGTTCTTC
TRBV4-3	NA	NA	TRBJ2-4	CASSGGGKNIQYF	TGCGCCAGCAGCGGAGGGGGCAAAAACATTCAGTACTTC
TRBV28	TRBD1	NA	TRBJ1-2	CASSPGDSPFYGYTF	TGTGCCAGCAGTCCGGGGGACAGCCCATTCTATGGCTACACCTTC
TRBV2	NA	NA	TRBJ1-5	CASSLSNQPQHF	TGTGCCAGCAGCCTCAGCAATCAGCCCCAGCATTTT
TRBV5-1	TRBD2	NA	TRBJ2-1	CASSLVTSGSEQFF	TGCGCCAGCAGCTTGGTAACTAGCGGCTCGGAGCAGTTCTTC
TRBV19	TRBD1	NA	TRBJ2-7	CASSTRTGGTYEQYF	TGTGCCAGTAGTACGCGGACAGGGGGGACCTACGAGCAGTACTTC
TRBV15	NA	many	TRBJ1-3	CATSRDAGPSGNTIYF	TGTGCCACCAGCAGAGATGCCGGACCCTCTGGAAACACCATATATTTT
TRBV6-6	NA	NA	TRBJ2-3	CASSSPQRTRGTQYF	TGTGCCAGCAGTTCACCCCAGCGCACTAGAGGTACGCAGTATTTT
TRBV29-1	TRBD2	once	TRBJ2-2	CSVSGLASTGELFF	TGCAGCGTCTCAGGACTAGCCTCAACCGGGGAGCTGTTTTTT
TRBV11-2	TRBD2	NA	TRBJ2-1	CASSPGTSGYNEQFF	TGTGCCAGCAGCCCCGGGACTAGCGGTTACAATGAGCAGTTCTTC
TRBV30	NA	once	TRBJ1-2	CAWANPGRYYGYTF	TGTGCCTGGGCAAATCCGGGACGGTACTATGGCTACACCTTC
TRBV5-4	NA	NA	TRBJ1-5	CASSLQGVQPQHF	TGTGCCAGCAGCTTGCAAGGGGTGCAGCCCCAGCATTTT
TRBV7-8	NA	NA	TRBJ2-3	CASSFSPADTQYF	TGTGCCAGCAGCTTTTCCCCAGCAGATACGCAGTATTTT
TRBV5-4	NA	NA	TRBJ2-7	CASSFRGGASYEQYF	TGTGCCAGCAGCTTCCGCGGGGGCGCTTCCTACGAGCAGTACTTC
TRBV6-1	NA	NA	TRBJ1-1	CASRISLRAEAFF	TGTGCCAGCAGGATCAGCTTGAGGGCTGAAGCTTTCTTT
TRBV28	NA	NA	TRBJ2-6	CASSELDFSGANVLTF	TGTGCCAGCAGTGAATTGGACTTCTCTGGGGCCAACGTCCTGACTTTC
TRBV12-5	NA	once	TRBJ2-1	CASGLVSGTYNEQFF	TGTGCTAGTGGTTTGGTATCTGGGACATACAATGAGCAGTTCTTC
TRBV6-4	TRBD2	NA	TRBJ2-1	CASSDAGLAGYNEQFF	TGTGCCAGCAGTGACGCGGGACTAGCAGGATACAATGAGCAGTTCTTC
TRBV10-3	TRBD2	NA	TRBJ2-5	CAISGGEGTQETQYF	TGTGCCATCAGTGGGGGGGAGGGAACCCAAGAGACCCAGTACTTC
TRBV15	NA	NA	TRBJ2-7	CATSRDWTEMYYEQYF	TGTGCCACCAGCAGAGATTGGACAGAGATGTACTACGAGCAGTACTTC
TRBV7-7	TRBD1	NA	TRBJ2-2	CASSLGVGDRGSSNTGELFF	TGTGCTAGCAGCTTAGGGGTGGGGGACAGGGGGTCGTCGAACACCGGGGAGCTGTTTTTT
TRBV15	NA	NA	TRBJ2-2	CATSRALGGLVPGELFF	TGTGCCACCAGCAGGGCACTGGGGGGCTTAGTCCCCGGGGAGCTGTTTTTT
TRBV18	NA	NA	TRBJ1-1	CASSPLDQSGGGTEAFF	TGTGCCAGCTCACCGCTCGACCAGTCAGGAGGAGGGACTGAAGCTTTCTTT
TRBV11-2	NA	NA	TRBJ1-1	CASSITGTNTEAFF	TGTGCCAGCAGCATCACAGGGACGAACACTGAAGCTTTCTTT
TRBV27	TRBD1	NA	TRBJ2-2	CASSQDRGNTGELFF	TGTGCCAGCAGCCAAGACAGGGGGAACACCGGGGAGCTGTTTTTT
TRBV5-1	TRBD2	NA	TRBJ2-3	CASSTGTSGDGVTDTQYF	TGCGCCAGCAGCACCGGGACTAGCGGTGATGGGGTCACAGATACGCAGTATTTT
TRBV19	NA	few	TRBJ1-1	CASSMGRDTEAFF	TGTGCCAGTAGTATGGGACGGGACACTGAAGCTTTCTTT
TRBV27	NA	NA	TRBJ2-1	CASSPPPWYNEQFF	TGTGCCAGCAGTCCCCCTCCCTGGTACAATGAGCAGTTCTTC
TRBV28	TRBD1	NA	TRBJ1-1	CASSLSVGTGFTEAFF	TGTGCCAGCAGTTTAAGTGTCGGGACAGGGTTCACTGAAGCTTTCTTT
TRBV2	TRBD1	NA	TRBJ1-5	CASSPGTGRQPQHF	TGTGCCAGCAGTCCCGGGACAGGGAGACAGCCCCAGCATTTT
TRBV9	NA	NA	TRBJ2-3	CASSVSGWADTQYF	TGTGCCAGCAGCGTATCGGGATGGGCAGATACGCAGTATTTT
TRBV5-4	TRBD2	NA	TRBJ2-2	CASSLGSGSSTGELFF	TGTGCCAGCAGCTTGGGTAGCGGGAGTAGTACCGGGGAGCTGTTTTTT
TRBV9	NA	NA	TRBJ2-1	CASSVAGPNSYNEQFF	TGTGCCAGCAGCGTAGCCGGACCTAACTCCTACAATGAGCAGTTCTTC
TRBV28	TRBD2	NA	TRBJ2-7	CASSFSGRFEQYF	TGTGCCAGCAGTTTTAGCGGGAGGTTCGAGCAGTACTTC
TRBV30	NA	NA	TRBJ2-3	CAWGAGFHSVYF	TGTGCCTGGGGTGCGGGGTTTCATAGTGTGTATTTC
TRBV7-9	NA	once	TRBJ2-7	CASSLSPPGYEQYF	TGTGCCAGCAGCCTAAGCCCCCCGGGGTACGAGCAGTACTTC
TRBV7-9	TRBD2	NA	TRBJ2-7	CASSEGLAGSYEQYF	TGTGCCAGCAGCGAGGGACTAGCGGGCTCCTACGAGCAGTACTTC
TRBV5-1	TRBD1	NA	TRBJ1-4	CASSSDRGPSNEKLFF	TGCGCCAGCAGCTCGGACAGGGGGCCATCTAATGAAAAACTGTTTTTT
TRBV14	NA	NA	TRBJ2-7	CASSQEKYEQYF	TGTGCCAGCAGCCAAGAAAAATACGAGCAGTACTTC
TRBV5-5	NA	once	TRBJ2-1	CASSFLGTEQFF	TGTGCCAGCAGTTTCCTAGGTACTGAGCAGTTCTTC
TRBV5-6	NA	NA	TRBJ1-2	CASSARSSYGYTF	TGTGCCAGCAGCGCGAGATCGAGCTATGGCTACACCTTC
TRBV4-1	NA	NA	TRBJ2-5	CASSQEPRTEETQYF	TGCGCCAGCAGCCAAGAGCCACGGACGGAAGAGACCCAGTACTTC
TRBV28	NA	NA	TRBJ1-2	CASSFPGVYGYTF	TGTGCCAGCAGTTTTCCAGGGGTATACGGCTACACCTTC
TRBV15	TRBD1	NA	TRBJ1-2	CATSRRQGTPGGYTF	TGTGCCACCAGCAGGAGACAGGGAACCCCGGGGGGCTACACCTTC
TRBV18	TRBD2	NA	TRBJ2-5	CASSPRLLAGRETQYF	TGTGCCAGCTCACCGCGGCTTCTAGCGGGTCGAGAGACCCAGTACTTC
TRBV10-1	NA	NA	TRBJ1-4	CASMPKGRAPDFATNEKLFF	TGCGCCAGCATGCCGAAGGGTAGGGCGCCTGATTTTGCAACTAATGAAAAACTGTTTTTT
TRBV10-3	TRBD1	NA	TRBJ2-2	CAISPRQGYGELFF	TGTGCCATCAGTCCTCGACAGGGTTACGGGGAGCTGTTTTTT
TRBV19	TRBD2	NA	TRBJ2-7	CASSITSGLYEQYF	TGTGCCAGTAGTATCACTAGCGGGTTATACGAGCAGTACTTC